Below are 12 T cell receptor beta chains sequenced from a single sample in a study of blood T cell repertoires in COVID-19. Assay used: immunoSEQ multiplex PCR; TCRdb lists only in-frame clones, some missing. This sample carries about 58,000 clones, approximately 90% of them seen once, and the ten largest clones take roughly an eighth. Sequences were obtained from peripheral blood. All receptors derive from a woman aged 60-75 years with active COVID-19.

The chain couples TRBV13 to TRBJ1-2, with a weak D call TRBD1 (5 bases). CDR1 is PRHDT, CDR2 FYEKMQ, per germline (reference sequence). This CDR3 region has 13 residues. Deletions cut 5 bases from V and 7 bases from J, with 14 bases between. DNA of the CDR3: TGTGCCAGCAGCGTCGGGACGGGGGGTGGCTACACCTTC. It yields the protein CASSVGTGGGYTF.

This chain links TRBV19 with TRBJ2-1; tentative D call: TRBD2 (6 bases). Germline lookup yields CDR1 LNHDA and CDR2 SQIVND (reference sequence). The ends were cut back, 3 bases at V and 2 bases at J, with 11 bases in the middle. The CDR3 extends over 15 amino acids. CDR3 DNA: TGTGCCAGTAGTATTCAAGCGGGCCCCTACAATGAGCAGTTCTTC. Its translation is CASSIQAGPYNEQFF.

The CDR3 spells CASSESDRDGYTF. For the CDR3, the DNA is TGCGCCAGCAGTGAGTCGGACAGAGATGGCTACACCTTC. V is TRBV10-1 and J is TRBJ1-2; tentative D call: TRBD1 (6 bases). There are 13 residues in the CDR3. In germline, CDR1 is WNHNN, CDR2 SYGVQD (reference sequence). The germline V and J ends were trimmed by 0 bases and 6 bases, with 8 bases remaining between them.

The gene calls are TRBV12-3 or TRBV12-4 and TRBJ1-1, with 9 bases identical to TRBD1. J lost 2 bases, V lost 6 bases, and 1 base had no gene match. The CDR3 sequence is 13 residues long. DNA of the CDR3: TGTGCCAGCAGGGGACAGGGAAACACTGAAGCTTTCTTT. As protein: CASRGQGNTEAFF.

V usage is TRBV7-9 and J usage is TRBJ2-1; D ambiguous. Looked up from germline, CDR1 is SEHNR and CDR2 is FQNEAQ (reference sequence). This CDR3 spans 12 amino acids. The ends were cut back, 2 bases at V and 10 bases at J, with 9 bases in the middle. The CDR3 sequence: CASSLLVREQFF. The CDR3 nucleotides read TGTGCCAGCAGCTTACTCGTTCGGGAGCAGTTCTTC.

The J gene is TRBJ1-2, the V gene TRBV5-4; weak D call: TRBD1 (5 bases). This CDR3 contains 13 residues. Looked up from germline, CDR1 is SGHNT and CDR2 is YYREEE (reference sequence). Trimming removed 1 base at V and 8 bases at J, with 12 bases between. The CDR3 here is CASSLLGVGGYTF. As DNA, the CDR3 is TGTGCCAGCAGCTTGTTAGGGGTCGGCGGCTACACCTTC.

The chain has TRBV18 and TRBJ1-2; D may be TRBD1 (6 bases). Deletions cut 3 bases from V and 5 bases from J, with 10 bases between. There are 13 residues in the CDR3. From germline, CDR1 is KGHSH and CDR2 LQKENI. The CDR3 sequence: CASSPPQGYGYTF. CDR3 DNA: TGTGCCAGCTCACCCCCTCAGGGGTATGGCTACACCTTC.

The V and J genes are TRBV6-5 and TRBJ1-2; TRBD1 agrees at 9 bases. This CDR3 is 14 amino acids long. Germline loops: CDR1 MNHEY, CDR2 SVGAGI. Unmatched junction bases numbered 4, after V lost 6 bases and J lost 2 bases. The CDR3 loop reads CASRPTGGNYGYTF. CDR3 bases: TGTGCCAGCAGACCCACAGGGGGCAACTATGGCTACACCTTC.

This clone was observed a single time. The V call is TRBV9, the J call TRBJ2-1; 7 nucleotides align to TRBD2. The germline V gene has CDR1 SGDLS and CDR2 YYNGEE. CDR3 length: 15 amino acids. J lost 4 bases, V lost 3 bases, and 7 bases had no gene match. The CDR3 spells CASSADGGNYNEQFF. CDR3 in DNA: TGTGCCAGCAGCGCTGACGGGGGGAATTACAATGAGCAGTTCTTC.

The chain links TRBV7-2 to TRBJ2-1, with 9 bases identical to TRBD2. The V gene end was trimmed by 5 bases and the J gene end by 7 bases; junction bases not matched to a gene: 9. The CDR3 totals 15 residues. Per the germline V gene, CDR1 is SGHTA and CDR2 is FQGNSA. The CDR3 protein is CASSQGGLAGNEQFF. In DNA form, the CDR3 reads TGTGCCAGCAGCCAGGGAGGCCTAGCGGGAAATGAGCAGTTCTTC.

The V gene is TRBV11-2, the J gene TRBJ2-3; D might be TRBD2 (5 bases). The CDR3 sequence is 17 residues long. Trimming left V 4 bases short and J 3 bases short, with 20 bases between. Germline V gives CDR1 SGHAT, CDR2 FQNNGV. This CDR3 reads CASSSRGSLISTDTQYF. DNA of the CDR3: TGTGCCAGCAGCTCTCGAGGGTCCCTCATTTCGACAGATACGCAGTATTTT.

The chain is built from TRBV20-1 and TRBJ2-3, with D perhaps TRBD1 (5 bases). Germline assignment: CDR1 DFQATT and CDR2 SNEGSKA (reference sequence). The CDR3 is 11 amino acids. Trimming pared 3 bases from V and 5 bases from J, leaving 6 bases between. Written as DNA, the CDR3 is TGCAGTGCTAGCCAGGGAGATACGCAGTATTTT. Translated: CSASQGDTQYF.